This is a list of T cell receptor beta chains from one sample in a study of blood T cell repertoires in COVID-19. The data were produced by immunoSEQ multiplex PCR, yet TCRdb's version contains in-frame clones alone and is incomplete. Of about 180,000 clones listed, about 85% were seen once; the top ten hold 7.5% to 10%. What was sequenced was peripheral blood. These receptors were obtained from a woman of 80 years or more with acute or convalescent COVID-19. Each CDR3 is given with its conserved first and last residue. A clone size is listed for some rows: how often the clone was seen (once, few, many), or a class if it is expanded.

V	size	CDR3
TRBV5-1	-	CASSSPGTAPNTEAFF
TRBV7-2	-	CASSPRGASRETQYF
TRBV24-1	-	CATSDSRGLSLETQYF
TRBV27	-	CASRLTDYTGELFF
TRBV27	few	CASKESGLLRGYTF
TRBV6-1	-	CASSEALQVSNQPQHF
TRBV5-4	-	CASSLGAPQGAGNTIYF
TRBV6-5	-	CASSTSMHEQFF
TRBV7-2	-	CASSPGQGTGNTIYF
TRBV10-3	few	CAIRGVLVPYEQYF
TRBV24-1	few	CATSASGQGGDEQYF
TRBV19	-	CASSNGGTGELFF
TRBV7-2	-	CASSLVGRGSEQYF
TRBV2	few	CASAPRRSGGDTEAFF
TRBV28	few	CASSHRGGVNTEAFF
TRBV19	-	CASSQQAGVGEQFF
TRBV6-5	-	CASSYSTEGKAFF
TRBV5-1	-	CASSLGGGMNTEAFF
TRBV2	-	CASSLHRGLGQPQHF
TRBV7-2	-	CASSTSGRAWAQYF
TRBV6-5	-	CASSYSGGQGGGYTF
TRBV5-1	once	CASSPDGGGNTEAFF
TRBV27	-	CASSLSRTQGILLNEQFF
TRBV18	-	CASSPNSGANVLTF
TRBV5-4	-	CASSLGTTYNEQFF
TRBV19	-	CASEGGETQYF
TRBV18	-	CASSQGVQRGAYPYNEQFF
TRBV5-1	-	CASSLTGNTGELFF
TRBV10-2	once	CASDRTGEGNQPQHF
TRBV5-4	-	CASSWDWNTGELFF
TRBV3-1/TRBV3-2	-	CASSPDRRGGYGYTF
TRBV5-4	-	CASSIRLAGTDTQYF
TRBV7-2	-	CASSPRYSYNEQFF
TRBV19	-	CASRVAYNEQFF
TRBV6-5	once	CASSSQGNNSPLHF
TRBV11-2	-	CASSLVAGEAFF
TRBV6-5	-	CASSPYYSGNTIYF
TRBV7-2	once	CASSPTRLAGAYNEQFF
TRBV20-1	-	CSASGQGPNTEAFF